This T cell receptor beta chain originates from a study of identical twins (dated by TCRdb to 2015 to 2016). Study-level background: The study deep-sequenced TCR alpha and beta repertoires from monozygotic twins, unrelated adults of various ages and cord blood to test whether fetal clonotypes persist. To rule out contamination, the twin experiments were replicated at different times with different library preparation protocols.

Every donor was a healthy Caucasian. Three pairs of female monozygotic twins, all aged roughly 18 to 29 years, made up the twin cohort. Positive isolation kits from Invitrogen were used to isolate the CD4+ and CD8+ T cell populations. The library was generated by 5' RACE. Sequencing was performed on an Illumina HiSeq 2000. A universal primer binding site was added through template switching, and the final cDNA carried a unique molecular identifier so that TCR cDNA molecules could be counted accurately. Specific primers in the conserved constant-segment region were used to synthesize first-strand cDNA for the TCR alpha and beta chains. Each cDNA library was double barcoded, with a SMART-Mk sample barcode plus Illumina barcodes, to control for contamination. TruSeq adapter sequences, together with Illumina sample barcodes, were added in two successive PCR steps. TCR alpha and beta cDNA libraries were sequenced on the Illumina HiSeq platform with custom primers. From the authors' description of their analysis: MiGEC was used to process raw reads and extract unique molecular identifiers, and MiXCR was used to find CDR3 positions. For each individual, recombination models were inferred using an EM algorithm with the repgenHMM and IGoR tools. Shared clonotype analysis was performed with the tcR package in R, normalizing sharing by the product of cloneset sizes. To study raw recombination without the effects of thymic and clonal selection, out-of-frame nonproductive sequences were analyzed. TCRdb reanalyzed the raw reads on its own, using fastp at Q25 for trimming and MiXCR for clone calling, and kept in-frame beta chains. Every CDR3 protein is listed once, alongside the most common genes and DNA of its rows. TCRdb's processing, not the study's, gives the V and J calls here. A total of 450,000 to 650,000 distinct CDR3 sequences appear in this sample, approximately 16% of them only once. Roughly 0.42% of the sample is taken by the ten largest.

This clonotype was seen many times. The clone's antigen remains unknown. Base qualities are not provided; no much larger clone lies one nucleotide away. What the work shows at the level of the full study, not this receptor alone: Fewer insertions were carried by abundant cord blood beta clonotypes, a similar but weaker trend appeared in young adult naive repertoires, and no such trend appeared in memory repertoires. Because the same donors could not be followed over many years, conclusions were based on cross-sectional statistical analysis. The excess sharing between twins in beta out-of-frame sequences was weaker because fewer shared sequences reduced the signal-to-noise ratio. Compared with coincidental sharing between unrelated individuals, out-of-frame TCR alpha sequences shared between twins had an excess of sequences with low generation probability. In monozygotic twins, out-of-frame TCR alpha sharing was systematically underestimated by recombination models, although the models agreed with sharing between unrelated individuals. Invariant T cells such as MAIT and iNKT could partly confound zero-insertion analyses, although diverse VJ usage argued against such confounding for most clonotypes.

A further study also used this sample, focusing on yellow fever vaccine responses in identical twins. From that second study: The T cell response to vaccination in identical twins was reported by the authors to appear partly convergent and partly personalized. Focusing on identical twins, the study followed the T cell clones that responded to the vaccine, and did so with precision.

This receptor was identified in a woman between 18 and 29 years old in good health. The sample taken for sequencing was CD4+ T cells sorted from blood.

This receptor has the CDR3 CASSPGQVNTDTQYF. The nucleotide sequence is TGTGCCAGCAGTCCGGGACAGGTAAACACAGATACGCAGTATTTT. Recombination joined TRBV28 with TRBJ2-3, and TRBD1 matches 8 of the central bases. The CDR3 measures 15 amino acids from cysteine to phenylalanine. The CDR3 DNA has 45 bases and is translated from base 1. The germline V and J ends show losses of 5 bases and 2 bases respectively, and no gene match explains 6 bases of the junction. In the germline V gene, CDR1 corresponds to MDHEN and CDR2 to SYDVKM.